These T cell receptor beta chains were read from a single sample in a study of Ad26.COV2.S vaccination and SARS-CoV-2 variants. Profiling relied on immunoSEQ multiplex PCR, and the TCRdb table lists in-frame clones only, not all of them. The sample consists of around 250,000 clones, about 89% of them appearing once. This specimen was peripheral blood, taken in a trial of Ad26.COV2.S vaccine versus placebo. These receptors were obtained from a person aged 18-65 years who received the Ad26.COV2.S COVID-19 vaccine or a placebo. Each CDR3 is given with its conserved first and last residue. A D gene is named only where the DNA matches it firmly. Where a row states a size, it is once, few, many or the class of an expanded clone; other rows omit it.

>TRBD1|TRBJ1-1|TRBV5-1|.
TGCGCCAGCAGCTTCAATACAGGGGCGAACACTGAAGCTTTCTTT
CASSFNTGANTEAFF
>.|TRBJ2-1|TRBV7-6|.
TGTGCCAGCAGCTCCGGGACTTACTACAATGAGCAGTTCTTC
CASSSGTYYNEQFF
>.|TRBJ1-2|TRBV19|.
TGTGCCAGTAGTGTCCTACCGCAGGGTTACGGCTACACCTTC
CASSVLPQGYGYTF
>.|TRBJ1-3|TRBV5-1|few
TGCGCCAGCAGCGGCGGGAGTGGGTCTGGAAACACCATATATTTT
CASSGGSGSGNTIYF
>TRBD1|TRBJ1-5|TRBV18|.
TGTGCCAGCTCACTGTTGGGACAGGGCAATCAGCCCCAGCATTTT
CASSLLGQGNQPQHF
>.|TRBJ1-2|TRBV9|.
TGTGCCAGCAGCTCCCAGGGTCTCTATGGCTACACCTTC
CASSSQGLYGYTF
>.|TRBJ1-1|TRBV30|.
TGTGCCTGGACAGGGAGGGCTGAAGCTTTCTTT
CAWTGRAEAFF
>TRBD1|TRBJ2-1|TRBV30|once
TGTGCCTGGAGGTTGGGACAGTTCAGGAGTGAGCAGTTCTTC
CAWRLGQFRSEQFF
>.|TRBJ1-1|TRBV27|.
TGTGCCAGCACCGTCTTCTCAGCGGGGGACACTGAAGCTTTCTTT
CASTVFSAGDTEAFF
>TRBD1|TRBJ1-1|TRBV4-3|.
TGCGCCAGCAGCCGTAACAGGGGGAGCACTGAAGCTTTCTTT
CASSRNRGSTEAFF
>.|TRBJ2-7|TRBV12-3/TRBV12-4|.
TGTGCCAGCAGCCCAAGGTCAGGGGCCGAGCAGTACTTC
CASSPRSGAEQYF
>.|TRBJ2-2|TRBV7-8|.
TGTGCCAGCACCAAAAGACCCGACAGAACGAACACCGGGGAGCTGTTTTTT
CASTKRPDRTNTGELFF
>.|TRBJ2-7|TRBV6-1|.
TGTGCCAGCAGTGAGGTTGGGCAGGGTGGCGAGCAGTACTTC
CASSEVGQGGEQYF
>TRBD2|TRBJ2-7|TRBV29-1|once
TGCAGCGCCGTCGCGGGGGGCTTCGTCGAGCAGTACTTC
CSAVAGGFVEQYF
>TRBD1|TRBJ1-5|TRBV6-1|once
TGTGCCAGCAGTGAGGTAGGGGGCGATCAGCCCCAGCATTTT
CASSEVGGDQPQHF
>TRBD2|TRBJ2-7|TRBV19|.
TGTGCCAGTAGTAAAACCGGGACTAGCGGGATGTACGAGCAGTACTTC
CASSKTGTSGMYEQYF
>.|TRBJ2-5|TRBV7-2|.
TGTGCCAGCAGCTTTGGGGACGCGGAGACCCAGTACTTC
CASSFGDAETQYF
>.|TRBJ2-5|TRBV7-9|.
TGTGCCACCGTGCAGGGATTTTCTATAGAGACCCAGTACTTC
CATVQGFSIETQYF
>.|TRBJ1-5|TRBV6-2/TRBV6-3|few
TGTGCCAGCACCCCCCAGAGCTTGGGCAATCAGCCCCAGCATTTT
CASTPQSLGNQPQHF
>.|TRBJ2-7|TRBV7-2|.
TGTGCCAGCGGAAATCTAGGATCCTACGAGCAGTACTTC
CASGNLGSYEQYF
>TRBD1|TRBJ1-1|TRBV3-1/TRBV3-2|.
TGTGCCAGCAGGAGACAGGGCACTGAAGCTTTCTTT
CASRRQGTEAFF
>.|TRBJ1-3|TRBV3-1/TRBV3-2|few
TGTGCCAGCAGCCTAACAGGGAATGGAAACACCATATATTTT
CASSLTGNGNTIYF
>TRBD2|TRBJ2-1|TRBV18|.
TGTGCCAGCTTCACCAGAGGGTCAGGACTAGCGGGGAACCACTACAATGAGCAGTTCTTC
CASFTRGSGLAGNHYNEQFF
>TRBD2|TRBJ2-3|TRBV5-1|.
TGCGCCAGCAGCTACTCCGGACTAGTAGACTCAGATACGCAGTATTTT
CASSYSGLVDSDTQYF
>TRBD1|TRBJ2-4|TRBV6-5|.
TGTGCCAGCACTTCGGCAGGGGGCGAAGACATTCAGTACTTC
CASTSAGGEDIQYF
>.|TRBJ2-6|TRBV2|.
TGTGCCAGCAGTGAAGCGCGGCAGGCTGGGGCCAACGTCCTGACTTTC
CASSEARQAGANVLTF
>.|TRBJ1-1|TRBV11-2|.
TGTGCCAGCAGCTTAGGGGGGTGGGTGAACACTGAAGCTTTCTTT
CASSLGGWVNTEAFF
>TRBD2|TRBJ2-3|TRBV7-8|.
TGTGCCAGCAGCTTATCGGCGCTAGCGGGCGACCTAGCCACAGATACGCAGTATTTT
CASSLSALAGDLATDTQYF
>TRBD2|TRBJ2-3|TRBV27|once
TGTGCCAGCATAACCGGGGGGGATACGCAGTATTTT
CASITGGDTQYF
>TRBD2|TRBJ2-3|TRBV7-9|.
TGTGCCAGCAGCCTGGGACTAGCCACAGATACGCAGTATTTT
CASSLGLATDTQYF
>.|TRBJ2-7|TRBV27|.
TGTGCCAGCAGTTCAGGGTTGGGTGGTCTCGAGCAGTACTTC
CASSSGLGGLEQYF
>TRBD2|TRBJ2-7|TRBV2|.
TGTGCCAGCCTCCCAAACAGCGGGAGCCAGGGAGAGCAGTACTTC
CASLPNSGSQGEQYF
>TRBD2|TRBJ2-5|TRBV5-6|.
TGTGCCAGCAGCTTGGGCCCGCGGGGGGTCCAAGAGACCCAGTACTTC
CASSLGPRGVQETQYF
>TRBD1|TRBJ1-2|TRBV28|.
TGTGCCAGCACGGCAGGGGGTTATTATGGCTACACCTTC
CASTAGGYYGYTF
>.|TRBJ2-3|TRBV27|once
TGTGCCAGCAGTTGGCGCAGCCTCTCAGATACGCAGTATTTT
CASSWRSLSDTQYF
>.|TRBJ2-3|TRBV24-1|.
TGTGCCACCAGTGATATAGGCCTCACAGATACGCAGTATTTT
CATSDIGLTDTQYF
>.|TRBJ1-1|TRBV19|.
TGTGCCAGTAGTGCCGACAGGATGTACACTGAAGCTTTCTTT
CASSADRMYTEAFF
>.|TRBJ1-4|TRBV19|.
TGTGCCAGTAGTATTTCTATTCGGGGAGTAGAGGATGAAAAACTGTTTTTT
CASSISIRGVEDEKLFF
>.|TRBJ1-2|TRBV3-1/TRBV3-2|.
TGTGCCAGCAGCCATTACGAGGGCTACACCTTC
CASSHYEGYTF
>.|TRBJ2-7|TRBV13|.
TGTGCCAGCAGCTTAATGAGGACCTACGAGCAGTACTTC
CASSLMRTYEQYF
>.|TRBJ2-1|TRBV11-3|.
TGTGCCAGCAGCTTAGGGAGGGGTCATCCCTTACAGGATCAGCAGTTCTTC
CASSLGRGHPLQDQQFF
>.|TRBJ1-2|TRBV7-9|.
TGTGCCAGCAGCCCGACCGACAGGCCTTCAAACTATGGCTACACCTTC
CASSPTDRPSNYGYTF
>.|TRBJ1-2|TRBV3-1/TRBV3-2|once
TGTGCCAGCAGCCAAGATAGGGGCTATGGCTACACCTTC
CASSQDRGYGYTF
>TRBD1|TRBJ1-3|TRBV7-2|.
TGTGCCAGCAGCTTAGACAGGGGAGATAGAAACACCATATATTTT
CASSLDRGDRNTIYF
>.|TRBJ2-6|TRBV6-5|.
TGTGCCAGCAGAATACAGGCATCTGGGGCCAACGTCCTGACTTTC
CASRIQASGANVLTF
>.|TRBJ2-1|TRBV30|.
TGTGCCTGGAGTGGCCCAAAGACAGGCTCCTACAATGAGCAGTTCTTC
CAWSGPKTGSYNEQFF